This T cell receptor (beta chain) was identified during a study of identifying expanded T cells in peripheral blood. With regard to this clone: What it binds is not known.

The study, taken as a whole, reports: Clone count variance between roughly 2-week samples rose with total template count. About 1.3 clones differed between technical replicates, versus about 16 and 19 over time.

Collection occurred without any documented infections or immune events in donors. Profiling relied on immunoSEQ multiplex PCR, and the TCRdb table lists in-frame clones only, not all of them. There are around 60,000 clones in the sample; over 75% occur only once, and about a fifth lies in the top ten. The CDR3 spans 14 residues. CDR1 and CDR2 (germline): MNHEY, SMNVEV (reference sequence). Trimming left V 5 bases short and J 7 bases short, with 17 bases between. The source of this sequence is a person aged 18-70 years in good health. The sample taken for sequencing was blood. The V gene is TRBV27, the J gene TRBJ1-2, with a possible D match to TRBD1 (6 bases). The CDR3 region has the DNA TGTGCCAGCAGTGCACAGGGTACTCCTCGTGGCTACACCTTC. As protein: CASSAQGTPRGYTF.